The 22 T cell receptor beta chains in this list originate from one sample, sequenced in a study of cytomegalovirus exposure and HLA in healthy donors. Generated by immunoSEQ multiplex PCR, the TCRdb table keeps only in-frame clones and is missing some. The sample records 90,000 to 120,000 clones, almost 96% being singletons. The sample comprised PBMCs. The receptor set was obtained from a woman between 18 and 29 years old in good health and CMV-seronegative.

This chain links TRBV18 with TRBJ2-7; D is unresolved. The V gene's germline CDR1 is KGHSH and CDR2 LQKENI. Trimming pared 6 bases from V and 7 bases from J, leaving 19 bases between. The CDR3 has 14 amino acids. The CDR3 sequence: CASSLSSKLREQYF. In nucleotides, the CDR3 is TGTGCCAGCTCTCTTAGCAGCAAGCTACGGGAGCAGTACTTC.

The genes are TRBV9 and TRBJ1-5; D gene unclear. CDR1 is SGDLS, CDR2 YYNGEE, per germline. V gave up 7 bases and J gave up 3 bases, with 8 bases separating them. This CDR3 region has 12 residues. The CDR3 bases are TGTGCCAGCGGGCAGATCAATCAGCCCCAGCATTTT. It encodes CASGQINQPQHF.

The chain is built from TRBV28 and TRBJ1-1; 7 nucleotides align to TRBD1. The CDR3 length is 13 residues. Germline loops: CDR1 MDHEN, CDR2 SYDVKM. V shed 6 bases and J 5 bases; nucleotides not matched to a gene: 6. CDR3 sequence (DNA): TGTGCCAGCAGACTGACAGGGAGAACTGAAGCTTTCTTT. It translates to CASRLTGRTEAFF.

V and J are TRBV4-3 and TRBJ1-2; D is undetermined. V lost 0 bases, J lost 4 bases, and 18 bases lay in between. The germline CDR1 and CDR2 sequences are LGHNA and YSLEER. The CDR3 sequence is 17 residues long. Here the CDR3 reads CASSQDRRPATTYGYTF. The CDR3 DNA follows: TGCGCCAGCAGCCAAGATCGCAGGCCTGCAACGACCTATGGCTACACCTTC.

The chain employs TRBV28 and TRBJ2-2; D may be TRBD2 (6 bases). The CDR3 is 17 amino acids. V gave up 5 bases and J gave up 4 bases, with 20 bases separating them. Germline CDR1 MDHEN, CDR2 SYDVKM. The CDR3 region is CASSPPDGAEGTGELFF. The DNA for the CDR3 is TGTGCCAGCAGTCCCCCCGATGGAGCGGAGGGCACCGGGGAGCTGTTTTTT.

The chain carries TRBV5-1 and TRBJ2-7; 8 nucleotides align to TRBD2. The V gene end was trimmed by 4 bases and the J gene end by 4 bases; junction bases not matched to a gene: 13. CDR3 length: 16 amino acids. Germline CDR1 and CDR2: SGHRS and YFSETQ. Written as DNA, the CDR3 is TGCGCCAGCAGCCCCGACCCCGGGACTAGAGGATACGAGCAGTACTTC. It translates to CASSPDPGTRGYEQYF.

This chain uses TRBV4-2 with TRBJ1-1; weak D call: TRBD1 (6 bases). This CDR3 has 16 amino acids. Germline CDR1 LGHNA, CDR2 YNFKEQ. Trimming left V 1 base short and J 3 bases short, with 15 bases between. The CDR3 nucleotides are TGTGCCAGCAGCCAAGTATATCAGGGGTCGGACACTGAAGCTTTCTTT. This sequence encodes CASSQVYQGSDTEAFF.

The V call is TRBV5-4, the J call TRBJ2-3, with 7 bases identical to TRBD2. The V gene's germline CDR1 is SGHNT and CDR2 YYREEE (reference sequence). This CDR3 has 16 amino acids. J lost 3 bases, V lost 0 bases, and 7 bases had no gene match. The CDR3 region has the DNA TGTGCCAGCAGCTTGGATGTCGGGGGGAATACAGATACGCAGTATTTT. Its protein product is CASSLDVGGNTDTQYF.

The chain couples TRBV4-1 to TRBJ1-2, with 11 bases matching TRBD1. Germline CDR1 is MGHRA and CDR2 is YSYEKL. Trimming removed 1 base from V and 7 bases from J; junction bases left unmatched: 5. CDR3 length: 15 residues. CDR3 amino acids: CASSQVRDRGFGYTF. The CDR3 nucleotides read TGCGCCAGCAGCCAAGTACGGGACAGGGGGTTTGGCTACACCTTC.

The rearrangement joins TRBV19 to TRBJ2-7; the D gene is possibly TRBD1 (5 bases). Germline-derived CDR1 and CDR2 are LNHDA and SQIVND (reference sequence). CDR3 length: 15 residues. Trimming pared 3 bases from V and 2 bases from J, leaving 14 bases between. The CDR3 reads CASSIQGGEAYEQYF. In DNA form, the CDR3 reads TGTGCCAGTAGTATTCAGGGCGGAGAAGCCTACGAGCAGTACTTC.

The chain links TRBV18 to TRBJ1-1, with 8 bases lining up with TRBD1. The germline V gene encodes CDR1 KGHSH and CDR2 LQKENI. CDR3 size: 11 residues. Trimming at V came to 2 bases and at J to 10 bases, leaving 0 bases not matched to a gene. In DNA, the CDR3 is TGTGCCAGCTCACCAGACAGGGGAGCTTTCTTT. Its protein is CASSPDRGAFF.

V gene TRBV19 combines with J gene TRBJ2-3; 11 bases align to TRBD2. The junction had 5 bases not matched to a gene; V was cut back by 3 bases and J by 3 bases. CDR3 size: 16 residues. CDR1 is LNHDA, CDR2 SQIVND, per germline (reference sequence). The CDR3 sequence: CASSMLAGGRTDTQYF. The CDR3 DNA is TGTGCCAGTAGTATGTTAGCGGGGGGGCGGACAGATACGCAGTATTTT.

This clone has only a few counts. The rearrangement links TRBV18 to TRBJ2-3, with 7 bases that match TRBD1. CDR1 is KGHSH, CDR2 LQKENI, per germline. The CDR3 loop spans 11 amino acids. Germline trimming cut 8 bases from V and 4 bases from J; bases unmatched to any gene: 0. CDR3 amino acids: CASTGADTQYF. The CDR3 DNA reads as TGTGCCAGCACAGGGGCAGATACGCAGTATTTT.

As to this clone: Other DNA sequences within the sample encode an identical CDR3. The chain couples TRBV27 to TRBJ2-1; D remains ambiguous. The CDR3 sequence is 15 residues long. Looked up from germline, CDR1 is MNHEY and CDR2 is SMNVEV (reference sequence). The V end was cut by 2 bases, the J end by 0 bases, with 8 bases between. The CDR3 loop reads CASSLGRSSYNEQFF. As DNA, the CDR3 is TGTGCCAGCAGTTTAGGGCGTAGCTCCTACAATGAGCAGTTCTTC.

The CDR3 nucleotides read TGTGCCAGCAGCTTAGTCGGGACAGAAGGCTACACCTTC. Protein sequence: CASSLVGTEGYTF. V is TRBV7-9 and J is TRBJ1-2; 7 positions agree with TRBD1. Per germline, CDR1 SEHNR and CDR2 FQNEAQ (reference sequence). V lost 1 base, J lost 8 bases, and 4 bases stayed unmatched. CDR3 size: 13 residues.

This chain joins TRBV4-3 and TRBJ1-2; 7 bases agree with TRBD1. V gave up 0 bases and J gave up 12 bases; unmatched junction bases: 4. The CDR3 is 12 residues long. Germline-derived CDR1 and CDR2 are LGHNA and YSLEER. In DNA form, the CDR3 reads TGCGCCAGCAGCCAAGACTACAGGGGTCACACCTTC. It translates to CASSQDYRGHTF.

This chain joins TRBV9 and TRBJ1-6; weak D call: TRBD1 (5 bases). The CDR3 spans 19 residues. V was trimmed by 0 bases and J by 2 bases, leaving 18 bases between them. Germline CDR1 reads SGDLS; CDR2 reads YYNGEE. The CDR3 is CASSVGYLDKGTYNSPLHF. CDR3 DNA: TGTGCCAGCAGCGTAGGATACTTAGACAAGGGGACCTATAATTCACCCCTCCACTTT.

The J gene is TRBJ1-1, the V gene TRBV7-2; maybe TRBD1 (6 bases). Germline V gives CDR1 SGHTA, CDR2 FQGNSA. Trimming pared 1 base from V and 4 bases from J, leaving 16 bases between. The CDR3 totals 16 residues. The CDR3 DNA follows: TGTGCCAGCAGCTTAGGGGGGACACTCCAGAGCACTGAAGCTTTCTTT. This translates into CASSLGGTLQSTEAFF. Drawing the rest from reference TRBV7-2 and TRBJ1-1, the complete variable domain is GAGVSQSPSNKVTEKGKDVELRCDPISGHTALYWYRQSLGQGLEFLIYFQGNSAPDKSGLPSDRFSAERTGGSVSTLTIQRTQQEDSAVYLCASSLGGTLQSTEAFFGQGTRLTVV.

The chain combines TRBV30 with TRBJ1-2, with D perhaps matching TRBD1 (6 bases). The V and J ends lost 2 bases and 2 bases respectively, with 9 bases between them. The CDR3 contains 13 residues. CDR1 and CDR2 from the germline V gene are GTSNPN and SVGIG (reference sequence). The CDR3 sequence: CAWSSQGNYGYTF. The CDR3 DNA reads TGTGCCTGGAGTAGCCAGGGGAACTATGGCTACACCTTC.

The chain recombines TRBV14 with TRBJ1-1; tentative D call: TRBD1 (6 bases). This CDR3 is 13 amino acids long. Between the trimmed V and J ends, which lost 4 bases and 1 base, there was a span of 7 bases. Germline-derived CDR1 and CDR2 are SGHDN and FVKESK. This CDR3 is CASSRGGNTEAFF. The CDR3 nucleotides read TGTGCCAGCAGCCGAGGGGGGAACACTGAAGCTTTCTTT.

The chain links TRBV6-1 to TRBJ1-4; unclear D gene. The CDR3 is 14 residues long. With 4 bases removed from V and 8 bases from J, the gap between germline ends came to 14 bases. Germline CDR1 reads MNHNS; CDR2 reads SASEGT. The CDR3: CASSAYGPREKLFF. CDR3 DNA sequence: TGTGCCAGCAGTGCTTACGGCCCGCGGGAAAAACTGTTTTTT.

This chain links TRBV4-1 with TRBJ2-1; D is uncertain. The V end lost 1 base, the J end lost 8 bases, and 9 bases lay between the germline ends. CDR1 and CDR2 from the germline V gene are MGHRA and YSYEKL. This CDR3 is built from 13 residues. The CDR3 loop is CASSQVSLDEQFF. The CDR3 coding sequence is TGCGCCAGCAGCCAAGTGTCTCTCGATGAGCAGTTCTTC.